These T cell receptor beta chains were read from a single sample in a study of T cells in Graves' hyperthyroidism and ophthalmopathy. Using its own MiXCR run on the multiplex PCR reads, TCRdb lists one record per CDR3 protein. The data show 250,000 to 300,000 distinct CDR3 sequences, 13% seen once. The sequencing input was blood. These receptors all come from a woman younger than 45 with Graves' hyperthyroidism that later progressed to Graves' ophthalmopathy. Each CDR3 is given with its conserved first and last residue. Clone size is not always given. Where it is, it says once, few, many or a class for expanded clones.

v_gene	j_gene	abundance	CDR3aa
TRBV20-1	TRBJ2-2	.	CSARPVRDHDVYPGELFF
TRBV7-9	TRBJ2-4	many	CASSSPSGQGANIQYF
TRBV30	TRBJ1-1	many	CAWVSTHTEAFF
TRBV6-2/TRBV6-3	TRBJ2-7	.	CASSYFPLAAPELTYEQYF
TRBV4-1	TRBJ2-3	many	CASSQALADTDTQYF
TRBV28	TRBJ2-2	many	CASSFFLAGVTGELFF
TRBV3-1	TRBJ2-7	many	CASSQVGLVYEQYF
TRBV2	TRBJ2-7	many	CASRDGTSGGFDEQYF
TRBV19	TRBJ2-7	.	CASSRGGASYEQYF
TRBV9	TRBJ2-3	.	CASSFDRAVDTQYF
TRBV6-2/TRBV6-3	TRBJ1-4	.	CASRSKDWSEKEKLFF
TRBV14	TRBJ2-1	.	CASSTLAYEQFF
TRBV27	TRBJ2-7	many	CASSRMGQGLNEQYF
TRBV28	TRBJ2-3	many	CASSRDGYTDTQYF
TRBV3-1	TRBJ2-7	many	CASSQSASGPYEQYF
TRBV18	TRBJ1-1	many	CASSPRTVNTEAFF
TRBV28	TRBJ2-1	many	CASSTGGFRSEQFF
TRBV19	TRBJ2-7	.	CASSIDGAGGPDEQYF
TRBV14	TRBJ2-5	many	CASSQGRMRTTKETQYF
TRBV20-1	TRBJ2-7	many	CSASRQDPFGEQYF
TRBV19	TRBJ1-4	.	CASSSDSYEKLFF
TRBV7-8	TRBJ1-4	many	CASSLNWGEKLFF
TRBV28	TRBJ2-2	.	CASRSFGWGTGAVNTGELFF
TRBV7-2	TRBJ2-3	many	CASSSRTSGRDTQYF
TRBV6-5	TRBJ1-6	.	CASRYGISGSPLHF
TRBV11-3	TRBJ2-2	many	CASSFQGGSTGELFF
TRBV24-1	TRBJ2-1	many	CATSGGTIYNEQFF
TRBV7-9	TRBJ1-2	many	CASSGEVYGYTF
TRBV6-1	TRBJ2-7	.	CASSEAWTSGAYEQYF
TRBV14	TRBJ2-3	few	CASSLITGAADTQYF